Shown below are 9 T cell receptor beta chains from a single sample sequenced in a study of cytomegalovirus exposure and HLA in healthy donors. TCRdb's table, derived via immunoSEQ multiplex PCR, lists solely in-frame clones and lacks some. The sample has about 180,000 clones, 87% seen once. Material for sequencing was PBMCs. The receptor set was obtained from a woman aged 25 to 39 in good health and CMV-seronegative.

The chain uses TRBV18 and TRBJ2-2; 7 bases match TRBD1. V trimming: 3 bases; J trimming: 4 bases; junction bases outside the gene matches: 11. Per germline, CDR1 KGHSH and CDR2 LQKENI. The CDR3 is 17 amino acids. CDR3 sequence: CASSPTGPAFGTGELFF. The CDR3 DNA reads as TGTGCCAGCTCACCGACAGGGCCGGCGTTTGGCACCGGGGAGCTGTTTTTT. Looking up the rest from reference TRBV18 and TRBJ2-2 gives the full variable domain: NAGVMQNPRHLVRRRGQEARLRCSPMKGHSHVYWYRQLPEEGLKFMVYLQKENIIDESGMPKERFSAEFPKEGPSILRIQQVVRGDSAAYFCASSPTGPAFGTGELFFGEGSRLTVL.

In this sample, this clone turned up once. V and J are TRBV19 and TRBJ2-2, with 10 bases aligning to TRBD1. The CDR3 runs 13 residues. Germline CDR1 and CDR2: LNHDA and SQIVND (reference sequence). V trimming: 9 bases; J trimming: 7 bases; junction bases outside the gene matches: 5. The CDR3 nucleotides are TGTGCCAGCAGACAGGGGGCGAACGGGGAGCTGTTTTTT. It specifies CASRQGANGELFF.

This clone is a singleton in its sample. The chain combines TRBV19 with TRBJ1-5; 10 bases line up with TRBD1. The junction had 3 bases not matched to a gene; V was cut back by 5 bases and J by 2 bases. Per the germline V gene, CDR1 is LNHDA and CDR2 is SQIVND (reference sequence). There are 15 residues in the CDR3. The CDR3: CASSRQGAGNQPQHF. Here the CDR3 DNA reads TGTGCCAGTAGTCGACAGGGGGCGGGCAATCAGCCCCAGCATTTT.

The chain recombines TRBV18 with TRBJ1-6; D is uncertain. Trimming pared 2 bases from V and 14 bases from J, leaving 16 bases between. Germline V CDR1 and CDR2: KGHSH, LQKENI. CDR3 size: 14 residues. CDR3 region: CASSPREVGETLHF. For the CDR3, the DNA is TGTGCCAGCTCACCAAGGGAGGTGGGTGAGACCCTCCACTTT.

V and J are TRBV19 and TRBJ1-2; the D is unclear. The V gene's germline CDR1 is LNHDA and CDR2 SQIVND (reference sequence). The CDR3 covers 13 residues. The V and J ends lost 11 bases and 4 bases respectively, with 17 bases between them. The CDR3 DNA sequence: TGTGCCTCTGGAACAGCTCAAAGCTATGGCTACACCTTC. This translates into CASGTAQSYGYTF.

The CDR3 spells CASSEVLRGRDTQYF. The CDR3 DNA reads TGCGCCAGCAGTGAGGTGCTTAGAGGGCGGGATACGCAGTATTTT. The V gene is TRBV10-1, the J gene TRBJ2-3; tentative D call: TRBD2 (5 bases). The ends were cut back, 2 bases at V and 6 bases at J, with 15 bases in the middle. This CDR3 comprises 15 residues. Germline assignment: CDR1 WNHNN and CDR2 SYGVQD (reference sequence).

The rearrangement uses TRBV7-2 and TRBJ1-1; D gene ambiguous. There are 14 residues in the CDR3. Trimming cost V 3 bases and J 0 bases, with 8 bases left between them. The V gene's germline CDR1 is SGHTA and CDR2 FQGNSA. The CDR3 DNA follows: TGTGCCAGCAGCTTGGGAGGGATGAACACTGAAGCTTTCTTT. Its translation: CASSLGGMNTEAFF.

The CDR3 loop reads CASSAGTGIMNTEAFF. DNA of the CDR3: TGTGCCAGCAGCGCGGGGACAGGGATAATGAACACTGAAGCTTTCTTT. V usage is TRBV9 and J usage is TRBJ1-1; TRBD1 matches at 9 bases. The ends lost 3 bases at V and 0 bases at J; junction bases unmatched: 6. CDR3 length: 16 residues. Germline loops: CDR1 SGDLS, CDR2 YYNGEE. Together with reference TRBV9 and TRBJ1-1, the CDR3 gives the full variable domain: DSGVTQTPKHLITATGQRVTLRCSPRSGDLSVYWYQQSLDQGLQFLIQYYNGEERAKGNILERFSAQQFPDLHSELNLSSLELGDSALYFCASSAGTGIMNTEAFFGQGTRLTVV.

The chain recombines TRBV19 with TRBJ2-2; maybe TRBD1 (8 bases). CDR1 LNHDA and CDR2 SQIVND come from the germline V gene (reference sequence). V was shortened by 9 bases and J by 3 bases, with 14 bases between the two germline ends. The CDR3 length is 14 residues. CDR3 sequence reads: CASGQGGDTGELFF. CDR3 nucleotide sequence: TGTGCCAGCGGACAGGGAGGGGACACCGGGGAGCTGTTTTTT.